Listed below are T cell receptor beta chains from one sample, sequenced in a study of blood T cell repertoires in COVID-19. The protocol was immunoSEQ multiplex PCR, while the TCRdb copy is restricted to in-frame clones and leaves out a portion. The repertoire includes some 150,000 clones, more than 75% of them detected once, and 2% to 3% sits in the top ten. Sequencing was carried out using peripheral blood. The receptors were sampled from a middle-aged man with active COVID-19. Each CDR3 is given with its conserved first and last residue. The order of the fields is D gene, J gene, clone size, V gene, CDR3 protein, CDR3 DNA. The D gene is left open where the match is weak. A clone size is listed for some rows: how often the clone was seen (once, few, many), or a class if it is expanded.

D: .
J: TRBJ1-6
size: once
V: TRBV5-1
CDR3: CASSPGHDSPLHF
DNA: TGCGCCAGCAGCCCGGGACATGATTCACCCCTCCACTTT

D: .
J: TRBJ1-2
size: .
V: TRBV19
CDR3: CASSISSYGYTF
DNA: TGTGCCAGTAGTATTTCCTCCTATGGCTACACCTTC

D: TRBD1
J: TRBJ2-7
size: .
V: TRBV18
CDR3: CASSPRGQGDEQYF
DNA: TGTGCCAGCTCACCTCGGGGACAGGGGGACGAGCAGTACTTC

D: .
J: TRBJ2-3
size: .
V: TRBV12-2
CDR3: CASRPGTSGGTDTQYF
DNA: TGTGCAAGTCGCCCCGGGACTAGCGGGGGCACAGATACGCAGTATTTT

D: .
J: TRBJ2-1
size: .
V: TRBV6-6
CDR3: CASSQDSIQDEQFF
DNA: TGTGCCAGCAGTCAGGACTCCATCCAAGATGAGCAGTTCTTC

D: .
J: TRBJ1-1
size: .
V: TRBV3-1/TRBV3-2
CDR3: CASSLTGNTEAFF
DNA: TGTGCCAGCAGCCTGACGGGAAACACTGAAGCTTTCTTT

D: .
J: TRBJ1-4
size: .
V: TRBV5-5
CDR3: CASSLFPQATNEKLFF
DNA: TGTGCCAGCAGCTTGTTCCCCCAGGCAACTAATGAAAAACTGTTTTTT

D: .
J: TRBJ1-1
size: .
V: TRBV11-2
CDR3: CASSLVAGENTEAFF
DNA: TGTGCCAGCAGCTTAGTGGCAGGGGAAAACACTGAAGCTTTCTTT

D: .
J: TRBJ1-1
size: .
V: TRBV5-1
CDR3: CASSHKRGTEAFF
DNA: TGCGCCAGCAGTCACAAAAGGGGCACTGAAGCTTTCTTT

D: .
J: TRBJ1-6
size: .
V: TRBV7-9
CDR3: CASSLGHFNSPLHF
DNA: TGTGCCAGCAGCCTAGGACATTTCAATTCACCCCTCCACTTT

D: TRBD1
J: TRBJ2-7
size: .
V: TRBV5-6
CDR3: CASSFGQGNMAYEQYF
DNA: TGTGCCAGCAGCTTTGGACAGGGAAATATGGCCTACGAGCAGTACTTC

D: .
J: TRBJ1-1
size: .
V: TRBV30
CDR3: CAWSWRENTEAFF
DNA: TGTGCCTGGAGTTGGAGGGAGAACACTGAAGCTTTCTTT

D: .
J: TRBJ1-6
size: .
V: TRBV18
CDR3: CASSGNFGNNSPLHF
DNA: TGTGCCAGCTCCGGGAATTTCGGGAATAATTCACCCCTCCACTTT

D: .
J: TRBJ1-3
size: .
V: TRBV19
CDR3: CASSMNRVFAGNTIYF
DNA: TGTGCCAGTAGTATGAACAGGGTTTTTGCTGGAAACACCATATATTTT

D: .
J: TRBJ2-7
size: .
V: TRBV30
CDR3: CAWSIAAYEQYF
DNA: TGTGCCTGGAGTATAGCAGCCTACGAGCAGTACTTC

D: TRBD2
J: TRBJ2-1
size: .
V: TRBV19
CDR3: CASSVGTSGEQQFF
DNA: TGTGCCAGTAGTGTGGGGACTAGCGGGGAGCAGCAGTTCTTC

D: .
J: TRBJ1-4
size: .
V: TRBV7-8
CDR3: CASSRGTGTQGNEKLFF
DNA: TGTGCCAGCAGCCGGGGTACTGGGACACAAGGGAATGAAAAACTGTTTTTT

D: TRBD2
J: TRBJ2-3
size: .
V: TRBV19
CDR3: CASSAHGGGAILTDTQYF
DNA: TGTGCCAGTAGTGCTCATGGCGGGGGGGCGATCCTCACAGATACGCAGTATTTT

D: .
J: TRBJ2-1
size: .
V: TRBV23-1
CDR3: CASSQAGVNEQFF
DNA: TGCGCCAGCAGTCAAGCAGGGGTGAATGAGCAGTTCTTC

D: TRBD2
J: TRBJ2-1
size: .
V: TRBV7-2
CDR3: CASSLRSGVASGGNNEQFF
DNA: TGTGCCAGCAGCTTGAGGAGTGGGGTTGCTAGCGGGGGGAACAATGAGCAGTTCTTC

D: TRBD2
J: TRBJ2-1
size: .
V: TRBV5-6
CDR3: CASSLVPSGGEQFF
DNA: TGTGCCAGCAGCTTGGTTCCTAGCGGGGGAGAGCAGTTCTTC

D: TRBD1
J: TRBJ2-1
size: .
V: TRBV6-5
CDR3: CASSIYRGSYNEQFF
DNA: TGTGCCAGCAGTATATACAGGGGTTCCTACAATGAGCAGTTCTTC

D: TRBD2
J: TRBJ2-5
size: .
V: TRBV5-1
CDR3: CASSPGGAQGQETQYF
DNA: TGCGCCAGCAGCCCGGGGGGGGCCCAGGGCCAAGAGACCCAGTACTTC

D: .
J: TRBJ2-5
size: .
V: TRBV18
CDR3: CASSAPHQETQYF
DNA: TGTGCCAGCTCAGCTCCACACCAGGAGACCCAGTACTTC

D: TRBD1
J: TRBJ2-1
size: .
V: TRBV19
CDR3: CASSIEGTADNEQFF
DNA: TGTGCCAGTAGTATAGAAGGGACAGCCGACAATGAGCAGTTCTTC

D: TRBD2
J: TRBJ2-2
size: .
V: TRBV3-1/TRBV3-2
CDR3: CASSQVAGAFGGELFF
DNA: TGTGCCAGCAGCCAAGTAGCGGGGGCGTTTGGCGGGGAGCTGTTTTTT

D: TRBD1
J: TRBJ1-2
size: .
V: TRBV12-5
CDR3: CASGSITDRPAGYTF
DNA: TGTGCTAGTGGTTCTATAACGGACAGGCCAGCGGGCTACACCTTC

D: TRBD2
J: TRBJ2-1
size: .
V: TRBV5-1
CDR3: CASSLNTGGTLEQFF
DNA: TGCGCCAGCAGCTTGAATACGGGGGGAACCCTTGAGCAGTTCTTC

D: TRBD1
J: TRBJ1-2
size: .
V: TRBV11-2
CDR3: CASSFSTGDYGYTF
DNA: TGTGCCAGCAGCTTCTCGACAGGGGACTATGGCTACACCTTC

D: .
J: TRBJ2-3
size: .
V: TRBV18
CDR3: CASSPPFGGAKDTQYF
DNA: TGTGCCAGCTCACCACCATTTGGGGGGGCCAAAGATACGCAGTATTTT

D: .
J: TRBJ2-6
size: once
V: TRBV11-2
CDR3: CASSRIGQGWTGANVLTF
DNA: TGTGCCAGCAGCCGGATAGGGCAGGGTTGGACTGGGGCCAACGTCCTGACTTTC

D: TRBD1
J: TRBJ2-1
size: once
V: TRBV7-9
CDR3: CASSSGQGNEQFF
DNA: TGTGCCAGCAGCTCGGGACAGGGCAATGAGCAGTTCTTC

D: TRBD1
J: TRBJ1-6
size: few
V: TRBV6-1
CDR3: CASSGAGGRVKYNSPLHF
DNA: TGTGCCAGCAGTGGGGCAGGGGGCAGGGTTAAGTATAATTCACCCCTCCACTTT

D: .
J: TRBJ1-1
size: .
V: TRBV5-1
CDR3: CASKGHTNTEAFF
DNA: TGCGCCAGCAAGGGACACACGAACACTGAAGCTTTCTTT

D: TRBD1
J: TRBJ1-6
size: once
V: TRBV5-4
CDR3: CASSSRDRWDSPLHF
DNA: TGTGCCAGCAGCTCTAGGGACAGGTGGGATTCACCCCTCCACTTT

D: TRBD1
J: TRBJ1-2
size: .
V: TRBV2
CDR3: CASSPGTAFRGYTF
DNA: TGTGCCAGCAGTCCCGGGACAGCTTTTCGGGGCTACACCTTC

D: .
J: TRBJ2-2
size: .
V: TRBV29-1
CDR3: CSVGWARNTGELFF
DNA: TGCAGCGTAGGATGGGCTCGAAACACCGGGGAGCTGTTTTTT

D: .
J: TRBJ1-3
size: once
V: TRBV29-1
CDR3: CSVGTASGNTIYF
DNA: TGCAGCGTTGGGACAGCTTCTGGAAACACCATATATTTT

D: TRBD2
J: TRBJ2-7
size: .
V: TRBV6-6
CDR3: CASSYWLAGNDEQYF
DNA: TGTGCCAGCAGTTACTGGCTAGCGGGGAACGACGAGCAGTACTTC

D: TRBD1
J: TRBJ2-7
size: .
V: TRBV19
CDR3: CASSSKVSGTGGYEQYF
DNA: TGTGCCAGTAGTTCAAAGGTCTCCGGGACAGGAGGTTACGAGCAGTACTTC

D: .
J: TRBJ1-4
size: .
V: TRBV2
CDR3: CASLPVGSEKLFF
DNA: TGTGCCAGCCTCCCGGTGGGCAGCGAAAAACTGTTTTTT

D: .
J: TRBJ1-5
size: .
V: TRBV4-2
CDR3: CASSQDSGYSNQPQHF
DNA: TGTGCCAGCAGCCAAGATTCGGGTTATAGCAATCAGCCCCAGCATTTT

D: TRBD1
J: TRBJ1-5
size: .
V: TRBV7-2
CDR3: CASSYQGANQPQHF
DNA: TGTGCCAGCAGCTATCAGGGGGCAAATCAGCCCCAGCATTTT

D: TRBD2
J: TRBJ2-2
size: once
V: TRBV29-1
CDR3: CSGSSGANTGELFF
DNA: TGCAGCGGGTCTAGCGGGGCTAACACCGGGGAGCTGTTTTTT

D: TRBD1
J: TRBJ2-7
size: .
V: TRBV18
CDR3: CASSPTGAYEQYF
DNA: TGTGCCAGCTCCCCGACAGGGGCCTACGAGCAGTACTTC

D: .
J: TRBJ2-2
size: .
V: TRBV30
CDR3: CAWSVLGLNTGELFF
DNA: TGTGCCTGGAGTGTACTAGGCCTGAACACCGGGGAGCTGTTTTTT

D: TRBD1
J: TRBJ1-1
size: .
V: TRBV9
CDR3: CASRNPGDRTNTEAFF
DNA: TGTGCCAGCAGGAACCCCGGGGACAGGACGAACACTGAAGCTTTCTTT

D: .
J: TRBJ1-2
size: .
V: TRBV6-5
CDR3: CASSYSRGIGYTF
DNA: TGTGCCAGCAGTTACTCGAGAGGGATTGGCTACACCTTC

D: .
J: TRBJ1-1
size: .
V: TRBV19
CDR3: CASRPQPQNTEAFF
DNA: TGTGCCAGCAGGCCCCAACCACAAAACACTGAAGCTTTCTTT

D: .
J: TRBJ1-4
size: .
V: TRBV7-8
CDR3: CASSLYEGSSEKLFF
DNA: TGTGCCAGCAGCTTATACGAGGGTTCGAGTGAAAAACTGTTTTTT

D: TRBD1
J: TRBJ1-1
size: .
V: TRBV5-1
CDR3: CASRPEGTGFKGEAFF
DNA: TGCGCCAGCAGACCCGAGGGGACAGGGTTTAAGGGTGAAGCTTTCTTT